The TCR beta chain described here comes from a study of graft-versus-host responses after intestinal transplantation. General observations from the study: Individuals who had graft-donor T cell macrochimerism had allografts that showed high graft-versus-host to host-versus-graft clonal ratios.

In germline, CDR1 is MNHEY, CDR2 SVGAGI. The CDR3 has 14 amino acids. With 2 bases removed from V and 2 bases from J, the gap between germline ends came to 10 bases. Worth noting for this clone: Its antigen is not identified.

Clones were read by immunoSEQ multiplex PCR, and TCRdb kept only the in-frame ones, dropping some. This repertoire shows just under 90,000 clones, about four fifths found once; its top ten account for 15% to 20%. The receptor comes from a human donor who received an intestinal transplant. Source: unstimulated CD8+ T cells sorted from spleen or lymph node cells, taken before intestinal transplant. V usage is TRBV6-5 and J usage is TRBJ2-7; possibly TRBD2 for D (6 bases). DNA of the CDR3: TGTGCCAGCAGTTACGTAGGGGAGGCCTACGAGCAGTACTTC. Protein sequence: CASSYVGEAYEQYF.